This record looks at one T cell receptor (beta chain) sequence and its context. The antigen is unknown. Germline assignment: CDR1 SEHNR and CDR2 FQNEAQ (reference sequence). V shed 7 bases and J shed 5 bases, with 14 bases lying between them. This CDR3 region has 13 residues. TCR beta CDR3 region amplification was performed from RNA transcripts. The HTBI primer set was used in a first-round RT-PCR of the TCR CDR3. Each CDR3 protein gets one entry after TCRdb re-called the multiplex PCR reads with MiXCR. The table includes just over 550,000 distinct CDR3 sequences, around 46% detected once. This sample was taken from a study of T cells in Graves' hyperthyroidism and ophthalmopathy. No ophthalmopathy progression within 18 months constituted stable Graves' hyperthyroidism. Broader study findings: Classification by a 13 V-J model distinguished ophthalmopathy from stable hyperthyroidism. Most thyroid clonotypes that were expanded above 0.001 also turned up in blood. Model output signaled ophthalmopathy a median approximately six months ahead of onset.

This sequence originates from a young woman with Graves' hyperthyroidism. The sequencing input was peripheral blood or thyroid tissue (not recorded which). The J gene is TRBJ1-2, the V gene TRBV7-9; tentative D call: TRBD1 (6 bases). Here the CDR3 reads CASTLGRGYGYTF. In DNA form, the CDR3 reads TGTGCCAGCACTCTTGGGAGGGGGTATGGCTACACCTTC.